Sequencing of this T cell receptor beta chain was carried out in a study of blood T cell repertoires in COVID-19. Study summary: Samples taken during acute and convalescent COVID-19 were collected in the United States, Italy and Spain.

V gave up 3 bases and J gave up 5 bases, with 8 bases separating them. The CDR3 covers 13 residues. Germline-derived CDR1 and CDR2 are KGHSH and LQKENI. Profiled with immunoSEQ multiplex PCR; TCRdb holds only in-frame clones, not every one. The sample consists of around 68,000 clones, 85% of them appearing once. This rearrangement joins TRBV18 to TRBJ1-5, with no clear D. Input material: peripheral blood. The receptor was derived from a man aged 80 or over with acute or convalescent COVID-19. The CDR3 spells CASSPGGDQPQHF. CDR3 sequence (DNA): TGTGCCAGCTCACCCGGCGGCGATCAGCCCCAGCATTTT.